A selection of T cell receptor beta chains follows, all from one sample in a study of T cells in Graves' hyperthyroidism and ophthalmopathy. TCRdb re-derived calls from the multiplex PCR reads in MiXCR, one entry per CDR3 protein. The sample consists of roughly 750,000 distinct CDR3 sequences, around 17% of them appearing once. Source material: blood. The receptors stem from a man aged 18 to 29 with Graves' hyperthyroidism. CDR3s include the opening cysteine and the closing phenylalanine or tryptophan. Fields, in order: V gene, J gene, D gene, CDR3 length, clone size, CDR3 protein, CDR3 DNA. The D gene is left open where the match is weak. Not all rows give a size; the values are once, few, many and, for expanded clones, a class.

TRBV27,TRBJ1-4,-,15,many,CASRLRRGRGEKLFF,TGTGCCAGCAGATTACGTCGGGGGCGCGGTGAAAAACTGTTTTTT
TRBV20-1,TRBJ1-1,-,13,-,CSARDSGGTEAFF,TGCAGTGCTAGAGATTCCGGGGGCACTGAAGCTTTCTTT
TRBV6-2/TRBV6-3,TRBJ2-1,TRBD2,14,-,CASSTGGGGNEQFF,TGTGCCAGCAGTACCGGGGGGGGCGGAAATGAGCAGTTCTTC
TRBV5-6,TRBJ1-5,TRBD1,14,many,CASSSGQEGQPQHF,TGTGCCAGCAGCTCCGGACAGGAGGGTCAGCCCCAGCATTTT
TRBV20-1,TRBJ1-1,-,10,many,CSVWGTEAFF,TGCAGTGTTTGGGGCACTGAAGCTTTCTTT
TRBV20-1,TRBJ2-5,-,10,-,CSASDETQYF,TGCAGTGCTAGCGATGAGACCCAGTACTTC
TRBV29-1,TRBJ2-1,-,11,-,CSVGRTREQFF,TGCAGCGTTGGTCGGACGCGGGAGCAGTTCTTC
TRBV20-1,TRBJ2-3,TRBD2,15,many,CSAPRAGGPTDTQYF,TGCAGTGCCCCACGGGCGGGAGGGCCCACAGATACGCAGTATTTT
TRBV12-3/TRBV12-4,TRBJ2-1,TRBD2,15,many,CASSWTSGRDNEQFF,TGTGCCAGCAGTTGGACTAGCGGAAGGGACAATGAGCAGTTCTTC
TRBV28,TRBJ2-3,-,12,many,CASSLLWDTQYF,TGTGCCAGCAGTTTATTGTGGGATACGCAGTATTTT
TRBV27,TRBJ2-7,-,13,many,CASSRRPWVEQYF,TGTGCCAGCAGCCGTCGGCCTTGGGTCGAGCAGTACTTC
TRBV11-1,TRBJ2-7,TRBD2,16,many,CASSLVGTSGDYEQYF,TGTGCCAGCAGCTTAGTAGGGACTAGCGGGGACTACGAGCAGTACTTC
TRBV6-1,TRBJ2-7,TRBD1,16,-,CASSPKGQGVSYEQYF,TGTGCCAGCAGTCCAAAGGGACAGGGGGTGTCCTACGAGCAGTACTTC
TRBV27,TRBJ2-2,-,14,many,CASTLRMNTGELFF,TGTGCCAGCACCCTCCGGATGAACACCGGGGAGCTGTTTTTT
TRBV28,TRBJ1-2,TRBD1,13,many,CASSLGTDSGYTF,TGTGCCAGCAGTTTGGGGACAGACTCTGGCTACACCTTC
TRBV20-1,TRBJ2-7,TRBD2,18,many,CSAQTSGSFLYSSYEQYF,TGCAGTGCTCAGACTAGCGGGAGTTTCCTCTATTCCTCCTACGAGCAGTACTTC
TRBV6-1,TRBJ2-7,TRBD2,15,-,CASSSPRGRADEQYF,TGTGCCAGCAGTTCCCCCCGGGGGAGGGCCGACGAGCAGTACTTC
TRBV28,TRBJ2-1,-,18,few,CASSYTVGQRISYNEQFF,TGTGCCAGCTCCTATACGGTAGGACAGAGAATCTCCTACAATGAGCAGTTCTTC
TRBV7-2,TRBJ2-3,-,15,many,CASSLVQGATDTQYF,TGTGCCAGCAGCTTAGTCCAGGGAGCGACAGATACGCAGTATTTT
TRBV28,TRBJ2-7,-,14,many,CASRHEQSSYEQYF,TGTGCCAGCAGACACGAGCAGAGCTCCTACGAGCAGTACTTC
TRBV6-2/TRBV6-3,TRBJ1-5,TRBD1,18,-,CASSYPLGTGRSNQPQHF,TGTGCCAGCAGTTACCCCCTCGGGACAGGGCGCAGCAATCAGCCCCAGCATTTT
TRBV20-1,TRBJ1-5,-,14,few,CSARWQASNQPQHF,TGCAGTGCTAGATGGCAGGCGAGCAATCAGCCCCAGCATTTT
TRBV27,TRBJ1-6,-,14,many,CASRRGGRNSPLHF,TGTGCCAGCCGACGAGGGGGTAGAAATTCACCCCTCCACTTT
TRBV9,TRBJ2-3,-,14,many,CASSAGLTTDTQYF,TGTGCCAGCAGCGCGGGATTAACCACAGATACGCAGTATTTT
TRBV24-1,TRBJ1-5,TRBD1,18,few,CATGGGQGEAYSNQPQHF,TGTGCCACCGGGGGAGGACAGGGGGAGGCCTATAGCAATCAGCCCCAGCATTTT
TRBV28,TRBJ2-1,-,15,few,CASTPDGAPYNEQFF,TGTGCCAGCACCCCGGATGGGGCCCCCTACAATGAGCAGTTCTTC
TRBV24-1,TRBJ2-3,TRBD2,14,-,CATSPGTSRDTQYF,TGTGCCACCAGTCCCGGGACTAGCAGAGATACGCAGTATTTT
TRBV12-3/TRBV12-4,TRBJ2-1,TRBD2,20,once,CASSLAPWLGAGEGIVEQFF,TGTGCCAGCAGTTTAGCCCCCTGGCTGGGAGCGGGAGAAGGGATCGTTGAGCAGTTCTTC
TRBV24-1,TRBJ2-7,-,14,few,CATSDPRQPSEQYF,TGTGCCACCAGTGATCCGAGGCAGCCCTCGGAGCAGTACTTC
TRBV6-5,TRBJ2-7,-,19,many,CASSYSIGQSPFSSYEQYF,TGTGCCAGCAGTTACTCGATAGGACAGAGCCCCTTTAGCTCCTACGAGCAGTACTTC
TRBV20-1,TRBJ2-7,-,13,-,CSARPDTSYEQYF,TGCAGTGCTAGACCCGACACCTCCTACGAGCAGTACTTC
TRBV2,TRBJ2-3,TRBD2,14,many,CASGRGLREGTQYF,TGTGCCAGTGGACGCGGGCTCCGGGAGGGTACGCAGTATTTT
TRBV29-1,TRBJ2-3,-,15,few,CSVETSFSGSDTQYF,TGCAGCGTTGAAACTAGCTTTTCCGGCTCCGATACGCAGTATTTT
TRBV14,TRBJ2-7,TRBD1,13,few,CASSQQTGIEQYF,TGTGCCAGCAGCCAGCAGACAGGGATCGAGCAGTACTTC
TRBV6-1,TRBJ2-2,-,16,few,CASSSEDSLNTGELFF,TGTGCCAGCAGTTCCGAAGACAGCTTGAACACCGGGGAGCTGTTTTTT
TRBV28,TRBJ2-7,-,15,few,CASSLGGSAPPEQYF,TGTGCCAGCAGTTTAGGGGGGTCAGCCCCTCCCGAGCAGTACTTC
TRBV9,TRBJ1-6,-,13,-,CASSALQDSPLHF,TGTGCCAGCAGCGCCCTCCAGGATTCACCCCTCCACTTT
TRBV25-1,TRBJ1-5,-,12,few,CASSFKGQPQHF,TGTGCCAGCAGTTTCAAGGGCCAGCCCCAGCATTTT
TRBV4-2,TRBJ1-2,TRBD1,15,few,CASSLTGQGRDGYTF,TGTGCCAGCAGCCTAACGGGACAGGGGAGAGATGGCTACACCTTC
TRBV7-2,TRBJ2-7,-,14,-,CASSLNPGPYEQYF,TGTGCCAGCAGCTTAAATCCAGGGCCCTACGAGCAGTACTTC
TRBV29-1,TRBJ2-2,TRBD2,14,many,CSAGGRRNTGELFF,TGCAGCGCGGGGGGTCGACGAAACACCGGGGAGCTGTTTTTT
TRBV28,TRBJ2-1,TRBD1,14,many,CASNVPGQDNEQFF,TGTGCCAGCAACGTCCCGGGACAGGACAATGAGCAGTTCTTC
TRBV28,TRBJ2-3,-,17,many,CASSLRAASAYTDTQYF,TGTGCCAGCAGTTTGCGGGCTGCGAGCGCCTACACAGATACGCAGTATTTT
TRBV27,TRBJ2-7,-,15,-,CASSPGLLFSYEQYF,TGTGCCAGCAGCCCGGGACTCCTATTCTCCTACGAGCAGTACTTC
TRBV13,TRBJ2-7,-,14,-,CASSLYNSFHEQYF,TGTGCCAGCAGCTTATATAACAGCTTCCACGAGCAGTACTTC
TRBV12-3/TRBV12-4,TRBJ1-1,-,13,many,CASGRGAWTEAFF,TGTGCCAGCGGCCGGGGGGCGTGGACTGAAGCTTTCTTT
TRBV5-6,TRBJ1-5,-,15,many,CASSWIGWGKQPQHF,TGTGCCAGCAGCTGGATAGGTTGGGGCAAACAGCCCCAGCATTTT
TRBV9,TRBJ1-2,-,15,many,CASSVGGSTNYGYTF,TGTGCCAGCAGCGTAGGAGGATCTACCAACTATGGCTACACCTTC
TRBV6-5,TRBJ1-2,TRBD1,15,-,CASSYGTGSAYGYTF,TGTGCCAGCAGTTATGGGACAGGGTCTGCCTATGGCTACACCTTC
TRBV6-2/TRBV6-3,TRBJ2-3,-,13,many,CASKREGTDTQYF,TGTGCCAGCAAGAGGGAGGGCACAGATACGCAGTATTTT
TRBV11-2,TRBJ1-2,-,15,-,CASSLDLSGLGGYTF,TGTGCCAGCAGCTTAGATCTCTCGGGGTTAGGTGGCTACACCTTC
TRBV27,TRBJ1-1,-,13,few,CASSSAGMAEAFF,TGTGCCAGCAGTTCAGCAGGGATGGCTGAAGCTTTCTTT
TRBV9,TRBJ2-1,TRBD1,17,few,CASSVSSGQGEVNEQFF,TGTGCCAGCAGCGTCTCGTCGGGACAGGGTGAGGTCAATGAGCAGTTCTTC
TRBV28,TRBJ1-4,-,18,-,CASSFPHHRGNPNEKLFF,TGTGCCAGCAGTTTCCCGCACCATAGGGGCAACCCTAATGAAAAACTGTTTTTT